This passage covers 30 T cell receptor beta chains from one sample sequenced in a study of immune heterogeneity within non-small cell lung tumors. In a multiplex PCR, 32 V and 13 J primers amplified TCR beta CDR3. TCRdb passed the multiplex PCR reads through MiXCR, listing each CDR3 protein once. Counted here are several thousand distinct CDR3 sequences, more than 20% occurring once; the ten biggest clones make up 17%. Template input was genomic DNA from bulk tumor (around 630 ng per sample). Several widely spaced biopsies per primary tumor were taken during surgery. Patients went through curative surgery, and their non-small cell lung cancer was untreated and newly diagnosed. Material: lung tumor tissue. The receptors stem from a man aged 55 to 70 with non-small cell lung cancer.

This clonotype was recorded a few times. A single base separates this from a much larger clone, so it may be a read error. The chain is built from TRBV28 and TRBJ2-1; a weak D match, TRBD1 (6 bases). The CDR3 has 16 residues. CDR1 is MDHEN, CDR2 SYDVKM, per germline. Trimming stripped 0 bases from V and 5 bases from J, with 14 bases between. The CDR3 reads CASSLWDPTGNNEQFF. The CDR3 DNA sequence: TGTGCCAGCAGTTTATGGGACCCGACAGGAAACAATGAGCAGTTCTTC.

This clonotype is medium-sized (0.01 to 0.1%) within its sample. The chain links TRBV3-1 to TRBJ1-1, with TRBD1 identical over 7 bases. The CDR3 runs to 12 residues. Germline trimming cut 4 bases from V and 10 bases from J; bases unmatched to any gene: 6. Germline values: CDR1 LGHDT, CDR2 YNNKEL (reference sequence). The DNA for the CDR3 is TGTGCCAGCAGCCCGACAGGGAAGATAGCTTTCTTT. Its protein product is CASSPTGKIAFF.

This clonotype ranks as medium-sized. The V and J genes are TRBV5-1 and TRBJ2-3; TRBD1 aligns across 7 bases. Germline V CDR1 and CDR2: SGHRS, YFSETQ. This CDR3 region has 15 residues. With 5 bases clipped from V and 2 bases from J, the junction kept 8 bases outside the gene matches. The CDR3 DNA follows: TGCGCCAGCAGATCGACAGGGACATCCACAGATACGCAGTATTTT. This translates into CASRSTGTSTDTQYF.

The table lists this clonotype with many counts. CDR3 nucleotides: TGTGCCAGCAAACCCCCGGGACTAACTGGGGCCAACGTCCTGACTTTC. Translated, it gives CASKPPGLTGANVLTF. The V call is TRBV6-1, the J call TRBJ2-6, with 7 bases lining up with TRBD2. The trim removed 7 bases at V and 2 bases at J, leaving 8 bases unmatched. The germline V gene has CDR1 MNHNS and CDR2 SASEGT. The CDR3 is made up of 16 amino acids.

By frequency in the sample, this clonotype is medium-sized. The rearrangement joins TRBV5-5 to TRBJ1-6; D is undetermined. This CDR3 is 15 amino acids long. Trimming pared 0 bases from V and 8 bases from J, leaving 12 bases between. CDR1 and CDR2 from the germline V gene are SGHKS and YYEKEE (reference sequence). CDR3 nucleotide sequence: TGTGCCAGCAGCTTGGTGGAGGGTCGATATTCACCCCTCCACTTT. Protein: CASSLVEGRYSPLHF.

This clonotype is labeled medium-sized (0.01 to 0.1%). The chain is built from TRBV6-1 and TRBJ2-3; D gene unclear. V gave up 8 bases and J gave up 0 bases, with 9 bases separating them. Germline lookup yields CDR1 MNHNS and CDR2 SASEGT. The CDR3 spans 13 residues. The chain's CDR3 is CASGQSSTDTQYF. The CDR3 bases are TGTGCCAGCGGCCAATCGAGCACAGATACGCAGTATTTT.

This clonotype was observed a handful of times. One base away lies a much larger clone, so this may be a sequencing read error. CDR3 in DNA: TGTGCCAGCAGGCACGAGTTTCCCGGGTCAGGCAATGAGCAGTTCTTC. Protein sequence: CASRHEFPGSGNEQFF. This rearrangement joins TRBV12-3 or TRBV12-4 to TRBJ2-1; D is undetermined. The CDR3 has 16 residues. Trimming took off 6 bases at V and 6 bases at J, with 21 bases between the two ends.

In its sample, this clonotype was seen once. The chain recombines TRBV6-5 with TRBJ1-2; D perhaps matches TRBD1 (6 bases). CDR1 is MNHEY, CDR2 SVGAGI, per germline. The CDR3 runs 14 residues. Trimming stripped 2 bases from V and 5 bases from J, with 12 bases between. This CDR3 reads CASSYNWGAYGYTF. The DNA of the CDR3 is TGTGCCAGCAGTTACAATTGGGGGGCTTATGGCTACACCTTC.

This clonotype is deemed medium-sized. The V and J genes are TRBV27 and TRBJ1-4; D unresolved. The CDR3 covers 17 residues. V lost 2 bases to trimming and J lost 3 bases, with 16 bases between them. CDR1 and CDR2 from the germline V gene are MNHEY and SMNVEV (reference sequence). CDR3 loop: CASSLVGVRASNEKLFF. CDR3 coding DNA: TGTGCCAGCAGTTTAGTCGGGGTGAGGGCCTCTAATGAAAAACTGTTTTTT.

J is TRBJ1-4 and V is TRBV3-1; 7 nucleotides align to TRBD1. Germline CDR1 LGHDT, CDR2 YNNKEL (reference sequence). The CDR3 consists of 13 residues. V trimming: 4 bases; J trimming: 15 bases; junction bases outside the gene matches: 11. CDR3 nucleotide sequence: TGTGCCAGCAGCCGGGACAGACCAGGGTCGTTGTTTTTT. This gives the protein CASSRDRPGSLFF.

Points on this clonotype: Compared with germline, one end of the junction differs, possibly owing to a read error. The J gene is TRBJ2-2, the V gene TRBV4-2; 8 bases map to TRBD2. CDR1 is LGHNA and CDR2 is YNFKEQ in the germline V gene. This CDR3 contains 17 residues. The CDR3 here is CASSQEGFSGNSGELFF. CDR3 coding DNA: TGTGCCAGCAGCCAAGAAGGGTTTAGCGGGAACTCCGGGGAGCTGTTTTTT.

Judged by abundance, this clonotype is medium-sized. The chain couples TRBV30 to TRBJ2-7, with 7 nucleotides matching TRBD1. With 3 bases clipped from V and 5 bases from J, the junction kept 10 bases outside the gene matches. Germline CDR1 GTSNPN, CDR2 SVGIG (reference sequence). This CDR3 comprises 14 residues. The CDR3 reads CAWRTGPKSDEQYF. As DNA, the CDR3 is TGTGCCTGGAGGACAGGGCCGAAGTCCGACGAGCAGTACTTC.

Judged by abundance, this clonotype is medium-sized (0.01 to 0.1%). The V gene is TRBV10-3, the J gene TRBJ1-6; a weak D match, TRBD1 (5 bases). CDR3 length: 14 amino acids. V lost 10 bases and J lost 0, with 10 bases in between. CDR1 is ENHRY and CDR2 is SYGVKD in the germline V gene. CDR3 DNA sequence: TGTGCCACCCTCGGGGGCTCCTATAATTCACCCCTCCACTTT. Amino acid sequence: CATLGGSYNSPLHF.

This clonotype appeared a single time. A much bigger clone sits one base away, suggesting this may be a read error. CDR3: CATVLAGGPGNEQFF. The DNA for the CDR3 is TGTGCCACAGTACTAGCGGGAGGGCCTGGCAATGAGCAGTTCTTC. The genes are TRBV10-3 and TRBJ2-1, with 13 nucleotides matching TRBD2. Germline CDR1 and CDR2: ENHRY and SYGVKD. Trimming took 10 bases from V and 6 from J; bases not matched to a gene: 9. The CDR3 is 15 residues long.

This clonotype is medium-sized (0.01 to 0.1%) by share. V usage is TRBV28 and J usage is TRBJ2-7; D is ambiguous. Germline CDR1 MDHEN, CDR2 SYDVKM. V lost 7 bases and J 1 base, leaving 8 bases between the germline ends. This CDR3 spans 12 amino acids. The CDR3 nucleotides read TGTGCCAGCAACGGGCTGTCCTACGAGCAGTACTTC. Translating gives CASNGLSYEQYF.

Points on this clonotype: The germline gene is not matched at one end of the junction; a read error may be the cause. The rearrangement joins TRBV24-1 to TRBJ2-1, with 9 nucleotides matching TRBD2. The CDR3 spans 16 residues. Germline CDR1 reads KGHDR; CDR2 reads SFDVKD. This CDR3 is CASSDLGLARDGEQFF. DNA of the CDR3: TGTGCCTCCAGTGATCTTGGACTAGCGAGAGATGGGGAGCAGTTCTTC.

Relative to its sample, this clonotype is medium-sized. V and J are TRBV3-1 and TRBJ1-5; unclear D gene. Germline values: CDR1 LGHDT, CDR2 YNNKEL (reference sequence). The V end lost 4 bases, the J end lost 1 base, and 8 bases lay between the germline ends. The CDR3 length is 14 residues. The CDR3 sequence is CASSPAVSNQPQHF. CDR3 bases: TGTGCCAGCAGCCCAGCCGTGAGCAATCAGCCCCAGCATTTT.

This clonotype was picked up a small number of times. This likely comes from a read error, as the CDR3 has no conserved phenylalanine or tryptophan at its end. V and J are TRBV7-6 and TRBJ2-7; 13 nucleotides match TRBD2. Trimming cost V 4 bases and J 0 bases; bases outside gene matches: 9. This CDR3 is 18 amino acids long. Germline CDR1 SGHVS, CDR2 FNYEAQ. The CDR3 DNA is TGTGCCAGCAGCTCGGGACTAGCGGGAAGGGGGCCCTCCTACGAGCAGTACCTC. It yields the protein CASSSGLAGRGPSYEQYL.

Judged by abundance, this clonotype is medium-sized (0.01 to 0.1%). The chain links TRBV6-1 to TRBJ1-3; 7 nucleotides line up with TRBD1. The J segment lost 4 bases and the V segment lost 7 bases, leaving 7 bases of the junction unmatched. Germline-derived CDR1 and CDR2 are MNHNS and SASEGT. The CDR3 loop spans 14 amino acids. CDR3 DNA: TGTGCCAGCATTCAGGGGGGCTCGGGAAACACCATATATTTT. Encoded protein: CASIQGGSGNTIYF.

Sample share makes this clonotype medium-sized (0.01 to 0.1%). The chain uses TRBV7-3 and TRBJ2-1; 12 nucleotides agree with TRBD2. This CDR3 spans 15 amino acids. Germline CDR1 SGHTA, CDR2 FQGTGA. With 5 bases clipped from V and 8 bases from J, the junction kept 7 bases outside the gene matches. The chain's CDR3 is CASSKTSGSFDEQFF. The CDR3 DNA reads as TGTGCCAGCAGCAAGACTAGCGGGAGTTTCGATGAGCAGTTCTTC.

This clonotype has a count of ten or more. This chain connects TRBV20-1 to TRBJ2-1; 11 nucleotides align to TRBD2. The CDR3 has 15 amino acids. The germline V gene has CDR1 DFQATT and CDR2 SNEGSKA (reference sequence). Germline trimming cut 3 bases from V and 5 bases from J; bases unmatched to any gene: 6. Here the CDR3 reads CSARALAGGHNEQFF. CDR3 bases: TGCAGTGCTAGGGCGCTAGCGGGAGGCCACAATGAGCAGTTCTTC.

This clonotype was recorded at least ten times. The chain carries TRBV5-1 and TRBJ2-7, with 7 bases that match TRBD1. The CDR3 is 14 amino acids. J was trimmed by 3 bases and V by 5 bases; bases with no gene match: 8. From germline, CDR1 is SGHRS and CDR2 YFSETQ. The CDR3 here is CASRRVQGVYEQYF. DNA of the CDR3: TGCGCCAGCAGAAGGGTGCAGGGGGTCTACGAGCAGTACTTC.

This clonotype is labeled medium-sized (0.01 to 0.1%). The chain carries TRBV29-1 and TRBJ2-1; 9 bases line up with TRBD2. V gave up 6 bases and J gave up 4 bases; unmatched junction bases: 7. Looked up from germline, CDR1 is SQVTM and CDR2 is ANQGSEA. There are 14 residues in the CDR3. The CDR3 spells CSVSPSGTYNEQFF. Written as DNA, the CDR3 is TGCAGCGTCTCCCCTAGCGGGACTTACAATGAGCAGTTCTTC.

V and J are TRBV7-6 and TRBJ2-2; unclear D gene. This CDR3 is 16 amino acids long. V dropped 4 bases and J dropped 3 bases, with 15 bases sitting between them. Per germline, CDR1 SGHVS and CDR2 FNYEAQ. The CDR3 nucleotides are TGTGCCAGCAGCTCCCTCGTCAGGTCATACACCGGGGAGCTGTTTTTT. Its translation is CASSSLVRSYTGELFF.

Details on this clonotype: Possible read error: a much larger clone is one base away. The J gene is TRBJ2-7, the V gene TRBV5-4; the match to TRBD1 covers 9 bases. Unmatched junction bases numbered 14, after V lost 1 base and J lost 6 bases. CDR3 size: 17 residues. The germline gives CDR1 SGHNT, CDR2 YYREEE (reference sequence). CDR3 coding DNA: TGTGCCAGCAGCTTGTATTTCCGGGACAGGGTGCGCGGCGAGCAGTACTTC. Its protein product is CASSLYFRDRVRGEQYF.

This clonotype is termed medium-sized. The chain carries TRBV7-9 and TRBJ1-5; D might be TRBD1 (6 bases). The V gene's germline CDR1 is SEHNR and CDR2 FQNEAQ (reference sequence). The CDR3 spans 13 residues. Trimming stripped 1 base from V and 6 bases from J, with 7 bases between. This CDR3 is CASSLEGGQPQHF. The DNA of the CDR3 is TGTGCCAGCAGCTTAGAGGGGGGTCAGCCCCAGCATTTT.

The V call is TRBV29-1, the J call TRBJ2-4; D assignment may be TRBD1 or TRBD2 (5 bases each). The CDR3 has 13 residues. V lost 7 bases and J 4 bases, leaving 14 bases between the germline ends. Germline lookup yields CDR1 SQVTM and CDR2 ANQGSEA. The CDR3 reads CSDRTGHKNIQYF. CDR3 nucleotide sequence: TGCAGCGATAGGACGGGGCATAAAAACATTCAGTACTTC.

This clonotype has a count of ten or more. The chain carries TRBV5-5 and TRBJ1-1, with D hard to call. The CDR3 has 14 residues. V was cut by 4 bases and J by 6 bases, with 16 bases left in between. Germline loops: CDR1 SGHKS, CDR2 YYEKEE (reference sequence). CDR3 sequence reads: CASSPTSNAPEAFF. DNA of the CDR3: TGTGCCAGCAGCCCTACCTCAAATGCCCCTGAAGCTTTCTTT.

In its sample, this clonotype is medium-sized (0.01 to 0.1%). The J gene is TRBJ2-6, the V gene TRBV18, with D possibly being TRBD1 (5 bases). V was shortened by 3 bases and J by 2 bases, with 11 bases between the two germline ends. Germline values: CDR1 KGHSH, CDR2 LQKENI. The CDR3 contains 16 residues. CDR3 nucleotide sequence: TGTGCCAGCTCACCCCCGACAGCTGCTGGGGCCAACGTCCTGACTTTC. Translated: CASSPPTAAGANVLTF.

A remark on this clonotype: A much larger clonotype is one base distant, so this may be a read error. DNA of the CDR3: TGTGCCAGCAGCGTAGAGGGGACTAGCGGCGATGAGCAGTTCTTC. Translating gives CASSVEGTSGDEQFF. The chain employs TRBV9 and TRBJ2-1; 11 bases match TRBD2. The junction had 4 bases not matched to a gene; V was cut back by 0 bases and J by 8 bases. Germline CDR1 is SGDLS and CDR2 is YYNGEE. CDR3 length: 15 residues.